This is a list of T cell receptor beta chains from one sample in a study of cytotoxic CD8 clonotypes in ibrutinib-treated CLL. The protocol was immunoSEQ multiplex PCR, while the TCRdb copy is restricted to in-frame clones and leaves out a portion. The table includes under 150,000 clones, more than 75% detected once. Sequencing used PBMCs, obtained after 36 months of ibrutinib treatment. These TCRs come from a human donor with chronic lymphocytic leukemia. Each CDR3 is given with its conserved first and last residue. A D gene is named only where the DNA matches it firmly. Clone size is stated in some rows and not others, as once, few, many or a class when expanded.

DNA	CDR3	D	size	V	J
TGTGCCAGCAGACTAGCGGGATCTGGCGAGCAGTACTTC	CASRLAGSGEQYF	TRBD2	NA	TRBV6-6	TRBJ2-7
TGTGCCAGCAGCTCGGTTTACGTCATTTTATCGGCGAATGAGCAGTTCTTC	CASSSVYVILSANEQFF	NA	NA	TRBV5-5	TRBJ2-1
TGTGCCAGCAGCCAGCAGAGTCGGAGTGAGCAGTTCTTC	CASSQQSRSEQFF	NA	NA	TRBV14	TRBJ2-1
TGTGCCAGCAGCTTACCCAGCGGGAGGGCCAGTACGCAGTATTTT	CASSLPSGRASTQYF	TRBD2	NA	TRBV11-2	TRBJ2-3
TGTGCCAGCAGTGCCGACTCTGCAAGCTCCTACAATGAGCAGTTCTTC	CASSADSASSYNEQFF	NA	NA	TRBV6-1	TRBJ2-1
TGTGCCAGCAGGTACATCGTGGACTATGGCTACACCTTC	CASRYIVDYGYTF	NA	NA	TRBV6-6	TRBJ1-2
TGTGCCACCAGCAGAGATCATTCCAAAGGACGGAAAATCTCTGGAAACACCATATATTTT	CATSRDHSKGRKISGNTIYF	NA	NA	TRBV15	TRBJ1-3
TGCGCCAGCAGCCAAGACGGACACACAGATACGCAGTATTTT	CASSQDGHTDTQYF	NA	NA	TRBV4-1	TRBJ2-3
TGTGCCAGCAGTCAGGACTTTCGGCGCACAGATACGCAGTATTTT	CASSQDFRRTDTQYF	NA	NA	TRBV6-5	TRBJ2-3
TGTGCCAGTAGTAGACAGGGCACCCATCAGCCCCAGCATTTT	CASSRQGTHQPQHF	TRBD1	few	TRBV19	TRBJ1-5
TGCAGCGTGGCGGGGTTCCAAAGCTCCTACGAGCAGTACTTC	CSVAGFQSSYEQYF	NA	NA	TRBV29-1	TRBJ2-7
TGCGCCAGCAGCCACCCACTAGAAAGGTACAATGAGCAGTTCTTC	CASSHPLERYNEQFF	NA	NA	TRBV4-1	TRBJ2-1
TGTGCCAGCAGCTTGGTGGTGGGGGACGACGAGCAGTACTTC	CASSLVVGDDEQYF	NA	NA	TRBV5-4	TRBJ2-7
TGTGCCAGTAGTATGGGGCTTGGAAACACCATATATTTT	CASSMGLGNTIYF	NA	few	TRBV19	TRBJ1-3
TGTGCCAGCAGGGCCGGGACAGGAGTCCTCTATGGCTACACCTTC	CASRAGTGVLYGYTF	TRBD1	once	TRBV2	TRBJ1-2
TGTGCCAGCAGCTACCTCGGGACACCTAATGAAAAACTGTTTTTT	CASSYLGTPNEKLFF	NA	NA	TRBV7-9	TRBJ1-4
TGTGCCAGCAGTCCCTCTGGAAACACCATATATTTT	CASSPSGNTIYF	NA	NA	TRBV11-2	TRBJ1-3
TGTGCCAGCAGTTTAACTAGCGGGACTTATACGCAGTATTTT	CASSLTSGTYTQYF	TRBD2	NA	TRBV27	TRBJ2-3
TGCGCCAGCAGCAGGGGGGAGCCAGATACGCAGTATTTT	CASSRGEPDTQYF	NA	NA	TRBV4-1	TRBJ2-3
TGTGCCAGCAGTTTTGCAACCTTCCACTATGGCTACACCTTC	CASSFATFHYGYTF	NA	NA	TRBV28	TRBJ1-2
TGTGCCAGCAGCGAACCAGGACAGGGGCCCTCTAATTCACCCCTCCACTTT	CASSEPGQGPSNSPLHF	TRBD1	NA	TRBV7-9	TRBJ1-6
TGTGCCAGCAGGGGCACCAATCAGCCCCAGCATTTT	CASRGTNQPQHF	NA	NA	TRBV28	TRBJ1-5
TGTGCCAGCAGTTTAGGAGCTAACTATGGCTACACCTTC	CASSLGANYGYTF	NA	NA	TRBV28	TRBJ1-2
TGTGCCAGCAGCTTCAGGGTGTACACCGGGGAGCTGTTTTTT	CASSFRVYTGELFF	NA	medium-sized	TRBV13	TRBJ2-2
TGTGCCAGTACGGGGGGAGCGGACCCCTACGAGCAGTACTTC	CASTGGADPYEQYF	TRBD2	NA	TRBV19	TRBJ2-7
TGTGCCAGCAAACCGGGACAACTGAACACTGAAGCTTTCTTT	CASKPGQLNTEAFF	NA	once	TRBV2	TRBJ1-1
TGTGCCAGCAGCTTAATTGCCCCGATCGAGAATGGCTACACCTTC	CASSLIAPIENGYTF	NA	NA	TRBV11-2	TRBJ1-2
TGTGCCAGCAGCCTCTCTAGCGGGAGGGCCCCCGGGGAGCTGTTTTTT	CASSLSSGRAPGELFF	TRBD2	few	TRBV7-2	TRBJ2-2
TGTGCCAGCAGTGGTGACGCGAGGACCTACGAGCAGTACTTC	CASSGDARTYEQYF	NA	NA	TRBV6-1	TRBJ2-7
TGTGCCAGCAGTTTTCTGATCACTGAAGCTTTCTTT	CASSFLITEAFF	NA	few	TRBV28	TRBJ1-1
TGTGCCAGCAGCGCACGGCTACGTCAGGGGAACACCGGGGAGCTGTTTTTT	CASSARLRQGNTGELFF	NA	NA	TRBV7-6	TRBJ2-2
TGTGCCAGCAGCCCTAGGGGTCCTACGAACACCGGGGAGCTGTTTTTT	CASSPRGPTNTGELFF	NA	NA	TRBV7-2	TRBJ2-2
TGTGCCAGCAGCGTAGGACGGCCCTCTGGGGCCAACGTCCTGACTTTC	CASSVGRPSGANVLTF	NA	NA	TRBV7-2	TRBJ2-6
TGTGCCAGCAGTTTCAGACAGGGGAGGCAGCCCCAGCATTTT	CASSFRQGRQPQHF	TRBD1	NA	TRBV6-5	TRBJ1-5
TGTGCCAGCAGCTTAGTACTATCTAGCACAGATACGCAGTATTTT	CASSLVLSSTDTQYF	NA	NA	TRBV7-9	TRBJ2-3
TGTGCCAGTAGTATCGGGGTAGGCCCACCCTACGAGCAGTACTTC	CASSIGVGPPYEQYF	NA	NA	TRBV19	TRBJ2-7
TGTGCCAGCAGCTTAGAGCCCCCGGGGGCCAGCGGGAGGAAGATCTACGAGCAGTACTTC	CASSLEPPGASGRKIYEQYF	TRBD2	NA	TRBV11-2	TRBJ2-7
TGTGCCAGCAGCAAAGCGTCTTATTCGGGAGAGAACAATGAGCAGTTCTTC	CASSKASYSGENNEQFF	NA	NA	TRBV21-1	TRBJ2-1
TGTGCCAGCAGTTACGGGCGGACCTACGAGCAGTACTTC	CASSYGRTYEQYF	NA	NA	TRBV6-5	TRBJ2-7
TGCAGCGTGGGACAGGGGGCCTACGAGCAGTACTTC	CSVGQGAYEQYF	TRBD1	NA	TRBV29-1	TRBJ2-7
TGTGCCAGCAGCTTGTCTCTGGGGTTATACGAGCAGTACTTC	CASSLSLGLYEQYF	NA	few	TRBV5-5	TRBJ2-7
TGCGCCAGCAGCCAAGGTAGGAGGGGCGCAGACAATCAGCCCCAGCATTTT	CASSQGRRGADNQPQHF	NA	few	TRBV4-1	TRBJ1-5
TGTGCCAGTAGTATAGTCGGGGGGGGTGAAGCTTTCTTT	CASSIVGGGEAFF	NA	NA	TRBV19	TRBJ1-1
TGTGCCAGCAGTGACAGGGATGACACCATATATTTT	CASSDRDDTIYF	TRBD1	NA	TRBV27	TRBJ1-3
TGCGCCAGCAGCGAACGGACGGCCGTCTCCTATAATTCACCCCTCCACTTT	CASSERTAVSYNSPLHF	NA	NA	TRBV4-1	TRBJ1-6
TGTGCCAGCAGTTTGGACGGCTCCTACAATGAGCAGTTCTTC	CASSLDGSYNEQFF	NA	once	TRBV28	TRBJ2-1